This T cell receptor beta chain comes out of a study of radiation and T cells in renal cell carcinoma. General study results and limits: Top tumor clonotypes rose in blood 2 weeks post-radiation, then contracted.

Germline values: CDR1 MDHEN, CDR2 SYDVKM. Trimming stripped 5 bases from V and 6 bases from J, with 14 bases between. The CDR3 runs to 13 residues. To note about this clone: The antigen remains undetermined.

Time point in this sample: baseline pretreatment blood. Described treatment: 15 Gy SBRT to primary tumor, nephrectomy 4 weeks later. The patient's renal cell carcinoma had clear cell pathology. Profiled with immunoSEQ multiplex PCR; TCRdb holds only in-frame clones, not every one. The repertoire holds 130,000 or so clones, with less than 90% as singletons. This clonotype was obtained from a woman in her forties or fifties with renal cell carcinoma. This chain links TRBV28 with TRBJ2-7; TRBD1 might be the D (6 bases). Sequencing used blood, obtained from a patient whose treatment included radiotherapy and nephrectomy. CDR3 nucleotide sequence: TGTGCCAGCAGTCAAACAGGGTTGAGCGAGCAGTACTTC. Translating gives CASSQTGLSEQYF.